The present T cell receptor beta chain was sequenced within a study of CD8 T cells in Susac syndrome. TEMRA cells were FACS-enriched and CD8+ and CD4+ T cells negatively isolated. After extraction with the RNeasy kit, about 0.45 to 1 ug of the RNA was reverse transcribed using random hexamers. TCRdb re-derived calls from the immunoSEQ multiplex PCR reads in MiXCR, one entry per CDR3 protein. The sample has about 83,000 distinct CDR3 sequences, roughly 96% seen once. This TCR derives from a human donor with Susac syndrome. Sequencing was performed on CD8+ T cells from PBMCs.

CDR3 residues: CASSLGRGNQPQHF. The CDR3 DNA reads as TGTGCCAGCAGTTTGGGCAGGGGGAATCAGCCCCAGCATTTT. The chain is built from TRBV28 and TRBJ1-5; TRBD1 aligns across 7 bases. From germline, CDR1 is MDHEN and CDR2 SYDVKM. The CDR3 loop spans 14 amino acids. V gave up 3 bases and J gave up 4 bases; unmatched junction bases: 3.